This TCR beta chain was documented in a study of read filtering for tumor transcriptome and immune sequencing. The CDR3 loop spans 19 amino acids. The J segment lost 0 bases and the V segment lost 2 bases, leaving 7 bases of the junction unmatched. Germline V gene data show CDR1 as ENHRY and CDR2 as SYGVKD. Many counts were recorded for this clonotype. Its target is unknown. Sampling of bone marrow took place during active disease in every patient. From 300 to 400 ng of RNA, a library with molecular barcoded alpha/delta and beta/gamma adaptors was made. One entry per CDR3 protein, called by TCRdb with MiXCR from the reads. In the table there are about 60,000 distinct CDR3 sequences, more than 11% of which are singletons. Regarding the study as a whole: Without single-read clonotypes, shared clonotype proportions correlated more between IR-seq and RNA-seq. The CD138-negative fraction was mixed bone marrow immune cells, not pure T cells.

The sequenced sample consisted of a population of CD138-negative cells sorted from bone marrow. The rearrangement links TRBV10-3 to TRBJ2-3; 14 positions match TRBD2. This receptor was identified in a donor over 35 with multiple myeloma. As DNA, the CDR3 is TGTGCCATCAGTGAGCTACGACTAGCGGGAGGGCCGAGCACAGATACGCAGTATTTT. As protein: CAISELRLAGGPSTDTQYF.